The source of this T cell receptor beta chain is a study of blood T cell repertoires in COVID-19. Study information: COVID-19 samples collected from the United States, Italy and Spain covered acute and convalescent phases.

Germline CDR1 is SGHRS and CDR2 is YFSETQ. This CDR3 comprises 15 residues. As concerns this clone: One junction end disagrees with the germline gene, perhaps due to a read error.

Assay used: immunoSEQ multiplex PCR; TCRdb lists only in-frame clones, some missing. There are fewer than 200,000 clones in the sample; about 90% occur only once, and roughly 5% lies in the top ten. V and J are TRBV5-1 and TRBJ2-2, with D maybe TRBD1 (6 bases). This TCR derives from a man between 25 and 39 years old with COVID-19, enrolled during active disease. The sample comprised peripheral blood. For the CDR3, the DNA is TGCGCCAGCAGTTTGGACTCTAGGGGGTTCGGGGAGCTGTTTTTT. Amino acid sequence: CASSLDSRGFGELFF.